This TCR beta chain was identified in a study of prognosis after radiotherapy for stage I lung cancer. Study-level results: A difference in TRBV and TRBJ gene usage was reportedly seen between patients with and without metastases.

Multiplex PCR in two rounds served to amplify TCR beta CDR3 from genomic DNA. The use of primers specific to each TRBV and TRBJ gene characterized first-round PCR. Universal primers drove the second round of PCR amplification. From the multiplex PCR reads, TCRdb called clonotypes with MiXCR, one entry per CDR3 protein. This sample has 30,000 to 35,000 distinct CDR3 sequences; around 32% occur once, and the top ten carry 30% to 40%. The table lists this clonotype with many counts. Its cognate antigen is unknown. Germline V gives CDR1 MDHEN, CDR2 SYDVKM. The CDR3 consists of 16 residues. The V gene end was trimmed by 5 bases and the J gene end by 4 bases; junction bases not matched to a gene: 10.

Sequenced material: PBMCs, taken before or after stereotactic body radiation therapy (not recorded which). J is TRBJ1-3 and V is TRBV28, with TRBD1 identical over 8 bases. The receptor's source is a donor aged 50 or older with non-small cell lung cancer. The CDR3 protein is CASSLSDRAYGNTIYF. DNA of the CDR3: TGTGCCAGCAGTCTTTCGGACAGGGCGTACGGAAACACCATATATTTT.